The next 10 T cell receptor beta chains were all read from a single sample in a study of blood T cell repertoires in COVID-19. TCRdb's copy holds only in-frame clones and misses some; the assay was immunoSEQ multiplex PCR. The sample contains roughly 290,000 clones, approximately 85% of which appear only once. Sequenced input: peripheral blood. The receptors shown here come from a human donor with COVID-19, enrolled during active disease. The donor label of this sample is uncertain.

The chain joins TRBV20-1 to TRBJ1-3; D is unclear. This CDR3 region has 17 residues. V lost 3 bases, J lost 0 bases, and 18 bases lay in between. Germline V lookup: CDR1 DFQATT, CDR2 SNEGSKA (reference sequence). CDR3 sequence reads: CSASEQLPTYSGNTIYF. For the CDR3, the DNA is TGCAGTGCTAGTGAACAGCTGCCCACATACTCTGGAAACACCATATATTTT.

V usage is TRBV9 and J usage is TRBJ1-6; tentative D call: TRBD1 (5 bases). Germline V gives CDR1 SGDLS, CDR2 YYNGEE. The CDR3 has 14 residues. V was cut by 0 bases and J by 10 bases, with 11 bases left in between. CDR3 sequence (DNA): TGTGCCAGCAGCGTAGGCAGGGAAACGTCACCCCTCCACTTT. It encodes CASSVGRETSPLHF.

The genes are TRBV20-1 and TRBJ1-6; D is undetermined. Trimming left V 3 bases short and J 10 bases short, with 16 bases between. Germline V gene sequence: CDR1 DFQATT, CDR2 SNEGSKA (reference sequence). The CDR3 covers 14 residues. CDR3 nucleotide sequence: TGCAGTGCTAGTCTGCCCGGCGCGAGGTCACCCCTCCACTTT. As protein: CSASLPGARSPLHF.

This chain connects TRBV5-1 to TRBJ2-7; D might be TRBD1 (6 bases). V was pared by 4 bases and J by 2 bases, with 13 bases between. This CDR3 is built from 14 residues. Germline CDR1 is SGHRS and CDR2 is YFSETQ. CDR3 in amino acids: CASSTVTGPYEQYF. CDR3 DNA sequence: TGCGCCAGCAGCACCGTGACAGGTCCCTACGAGCAGTACTTC.

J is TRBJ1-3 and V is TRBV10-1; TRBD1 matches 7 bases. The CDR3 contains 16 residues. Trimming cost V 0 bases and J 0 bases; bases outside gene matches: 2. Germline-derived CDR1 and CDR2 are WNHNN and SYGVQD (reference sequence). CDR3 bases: TGCGCCAGCAGTGAGTCCGGGGACAGCTCTGGAAACACCATATATTTT. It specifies CASSESGDSSGNTIYF.

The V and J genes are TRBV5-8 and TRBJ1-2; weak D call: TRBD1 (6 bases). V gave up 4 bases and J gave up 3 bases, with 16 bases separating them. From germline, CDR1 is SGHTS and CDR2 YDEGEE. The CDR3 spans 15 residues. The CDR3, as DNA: TGTGCCAGCAGCCGAACAGGGTATGCGGACTATGGCTACACCTTC. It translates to CASSRTGYADYGYTF.

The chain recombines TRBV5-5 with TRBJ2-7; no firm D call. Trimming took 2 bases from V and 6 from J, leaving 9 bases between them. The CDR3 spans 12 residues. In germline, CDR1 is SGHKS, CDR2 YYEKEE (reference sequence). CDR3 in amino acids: CASSFISREQYF. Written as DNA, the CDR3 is TGTGCCAGCAGCTTTATATCGCGCGAGCAGTACTTC.

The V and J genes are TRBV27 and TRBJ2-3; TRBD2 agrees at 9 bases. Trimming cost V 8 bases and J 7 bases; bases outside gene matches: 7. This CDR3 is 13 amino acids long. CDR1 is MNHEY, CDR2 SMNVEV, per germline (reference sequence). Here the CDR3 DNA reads TGTGCCAGCCTTGGGACTAGCCGTAATACGCAGTATTTT. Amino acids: CASLGTSRNTQYF.

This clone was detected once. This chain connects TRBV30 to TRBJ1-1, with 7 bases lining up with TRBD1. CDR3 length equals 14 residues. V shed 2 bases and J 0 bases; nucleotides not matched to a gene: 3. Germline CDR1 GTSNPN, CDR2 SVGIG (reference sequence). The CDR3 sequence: CAWSPGGMNTEAFF. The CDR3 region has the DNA TGTGCCTGGAGTCCAGGGGGGATGAACACTGAAGCTTTCTTT.

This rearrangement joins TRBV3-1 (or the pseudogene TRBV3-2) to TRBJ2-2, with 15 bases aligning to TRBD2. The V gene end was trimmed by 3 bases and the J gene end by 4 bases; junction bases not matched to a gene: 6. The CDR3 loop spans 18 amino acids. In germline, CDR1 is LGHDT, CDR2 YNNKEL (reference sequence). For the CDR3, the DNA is TGTGCCAGCAGCCAGGAGGGACTAGCGGGAGGAGGCACCGGGGAGCTGTTTTTT. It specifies CASSQEGLAGGGTGELFF.